This TCR beta chain was captured in a study of cytomegalovirus exposure and HLA in healthy donors (dated by TCRdb to 2015 to 2018). Study-level background: According to a later analysis, the 120 validation repertoires were produced on the same platform as the roughly 600 repertoires of the first cohort. The study was designed to test whether signatures of past pathogen exposure could be identified by cataloging public T cell receptors. A separate validation cohort of more than 100 different subjects was used in addition to the roughly 700-subject first cohort. To predict cytomegalovirus infection status, the study combined high-throughput TCR immunosequencing, statistical association of individual TCRs with disease status, and machine learning. Results the study describes overall, beyond this receptor: A later analysis found that TCRs clustered in the first cohort also tended to co-occur in the 95 to 150 validation repertoires, with approximately 95% of cluster scores above 0. A later analysis had no HLA typing for the validation cohort, so co-occurrence there was scored across all 130 or so repertoires. While some public TCRs were present in many individuals, most TCR sequences turned up only very rarely across donors. In both the original and validation cohorts, the classifier was reported to diagnose cytomegalovirus status with high specificity and sensitivity. The study gave a list of some 150 TCR beta chains associated with cytomegalovirus. According to the authors, the approach could potentially be generalized to other disease states and immunological phenotypes. In vitro tests confirmed that a few of the cytomegalovirus-associated TCR beta chains recognize cytomegalovirus antigens.

Separate from the approximately 700-subject first cohort, the validation cohort of roughly 130 subjects was the group to which the donors belonged. A note on this clone: Its recognized antigen is unknown. The record has no base qualities; no much larger clone is one base away.

Library preparation employed the immunoSEQ multiplex PCR assay. The study's processing was this. A statistical classification framework was developed to diagnose cytomegalovirus status using the catalog of TCR beta chain sequences. TCRdb obtained this table from immuneACCESS and retained in-frame rearrangements with V and J assigned. These tables miss some clones; where compared with another copy, unresolved V genes account for less than half of the shortfall, and the remainder is unexplained. V, J and clone size are those of that table, while D and trimming were read from the DNA. This sample lists about 120,000 clones; about 85% were detected once. Approximately 2% of the sample belongs to the ten largest clones. From the cysteine up to the phenylalanine, the CDR3 has a length of 15 residues. The read is trimmed to its CDR3 DNA, 45 bases read in frame from base 1. V lost 6 bases and J lost 0 bases; the stretch between them is 12 bases long. Looking up the germline V gene yields CDR1 MDHEN and CDR2 SYDVKM.

The sequencing input was PBMCs. The chain was built from TRBV28 and TRBJ1-5, with no D gene named confidently. The TCR sequence derives from a woman in her 30s in good health and CMV-seronegative. The CDR3 has the sequence CASSIPRGSNQPQHF. In nucleotide form, the sequence is TGTGCCAGCAGCATACCCCGGGGTAGCAATCAGCCCCAGCATTTT.